The clone carrying this TCR beta chain was observed many times. These data belong to a study of low-dose radiotherapy and immunotherapy resistance in tumors. Turning to the study itself: On an every-two-weeks schedule, patients received intravenous nivolumab 240 mg, along with ipilimumab 1 mg/kg every six weeks.

The CDR3 is 14 amino acids. In germline, CDR1 is SGDLS, CDR2 YYNGEE. With 0 bases clipped from V and 7 bases from J, the junction kept 7 bases outside the gene matches. The time point is: after trial treatment. Treatment defined: LDRT plus nivolumab, ipilimumab, low-dose cyclophosphamide and aspirin (RACIN trial). Covering alpha and beta chains, TRAV- and TRBV-specific primers were used for the first-strand cDNA. TCRs were amplified for roughly 20 PCR cycles with a constant-region primer and V-primer adapter. From the reads, TCRdb called clonotypes with MiXCR, one entry per CDR3 protein. This sample has approximately 45,000 distinct CDR3 sequences; less than 30% occur once, and the top ten carry 10%.

The chain combines TRBV9 with TRBJ2-7; the match to TRBD2 covers 7 bases. The receptor's source is a male donor with prostate cancer. The sequencing here drew on PBMCs, taken after low-dose radiotherapy plus immunotherapy. The CDR3 sequence is CASSVATWGGEQYF. The CDR3 nucleotides read TGTGCCAGCAGCGTAGCTACGTGGGGGGGAGAGCAGTACTTC. The full variable domain, in which reference TRBV9 and TRBJ2-7 provide the parts outside the CDR3, is DSGVTQTPKHLITATGQRVTLRCSPRSGDLSVYWYQQSLDQGLQFLIQYYNGEERAKGNILERFSAQQFPDLHSELNLSSLELGDSALYFCASSVATWGGEQYFGPGTRLTVT.